The sequence of this TCR beta chain was determined in a study of patients and donors after allogeneic stem cell transplantation. Trimming at V came to 5 bases and at J to 2 bases, leaving 3 bases not matched to a gene. This CDR3 has 14 amino acids. Per germline, CDR1 DFQATT and CDR2 SNEGSKA (reference sequence). MiXCR, applied by TCRdb to the RT-PCR reads, yields one record per CDR3 protein. The data show 800,000 to 1,000,000 distinct CDR3 sequences, approximately 19% seen once. Sequencing input: blood, either unsorted or a sorted T cell fraction (not recorded which). The J gene is TRBJ2-1, the V gene TRBV20-1; 10 bases fit TRBD2. The TCR comes from a human donor who was either an allogeneic HSCT recipient or a stem cell or donor lymphocyte infusion donor (not recorded which). It is not recorded whose cells these are; they may come from a transplant donor. The CDR3 DNA follows: TGCAGTGCTGCTAGCGGGAGTACCTACAATGAGCAGTTCTTC. Protein: CSAASGSTYNEQFF.